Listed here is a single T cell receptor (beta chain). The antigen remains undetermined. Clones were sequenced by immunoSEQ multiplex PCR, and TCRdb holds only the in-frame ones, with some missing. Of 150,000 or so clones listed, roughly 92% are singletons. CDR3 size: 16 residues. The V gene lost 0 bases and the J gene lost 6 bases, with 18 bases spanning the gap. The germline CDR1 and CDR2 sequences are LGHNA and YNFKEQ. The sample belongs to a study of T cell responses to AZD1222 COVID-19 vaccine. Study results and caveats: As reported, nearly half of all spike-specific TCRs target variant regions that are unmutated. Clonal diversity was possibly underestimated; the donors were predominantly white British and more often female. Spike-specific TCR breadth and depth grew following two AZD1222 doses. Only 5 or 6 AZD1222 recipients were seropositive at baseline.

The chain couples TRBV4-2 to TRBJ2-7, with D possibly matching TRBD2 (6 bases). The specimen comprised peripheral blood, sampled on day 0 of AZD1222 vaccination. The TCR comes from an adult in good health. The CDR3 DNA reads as TGTGCCAGCAGCCAAGATTTGGGTTCGGAGGGATCCGAGCAGTACTTC. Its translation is CASSQDLGSEGSEQYF.